Listed below are T cell receptor beta chains from one sample, sequenced in a study of T cells expressing NK-cell markers. No DNA is given; TCRdb re-called the 5' RACE reads and lists each CDR3 protein once. Recorded for this sample: around 380,000 distinct CDR3 sequences. Sequencing input: blood T cells: a sorted CD56 or NKG2C T cell subset, CD4+ or CD8+ T cells, or bulk PBMC T cells (not recorded which). The receptors here all came from a woman aged 45-65 years in good health. Each CDR3 is given with its conserved first and last residue. Fields, in order: V gene, J gene, CDR3 protein.

V gene: TRBV5-1; J gene: TRBJ2-2; CDR3 protein: CASSLAGLAGRRDTGELFF
V gene: TRBV19; J gene: TRBJ2-1; CDR3 protein: CASSIPGGQLHNEQFF
V gene: TRBV6-5; J gene: TRBJ2-1; CDR3 protein: CASSYSTRWSNEQFF
V gene: TRBV13; J gene: TRBJ2-1; CDR3 protein: CASSPKLTSGKGEQFF
V gene: TRBV20-1; J gene: TRBJ2-5; CDR3 protein: CSADGTSGIETQYF
V gene: TRBV6-4; J gene: TRBJ2-2; CDR3 protein: CASSTSDQNTGELFF
V gene: TRBV20-1; J gene: TRBJ1-5; CDR3 protein: CSARTGDFGNQPQHF
V gene: TRBV24-1; J gene: TRBJ2-3; CDR3 protein: CATSDLRAGGGGTQYF
V gene: TRBV2; J gene: TRBJ2-7; CDR3 protein: CASSGRAISYEQYF
V gene: TRBV19; J gene: TRBJ2-3; CDR3 protein: CASSKGFRDTQYF